The entry below gives a single TCR beta chain sequence along with its context. Germline lookup yields CDR1 MNHEY and CDR2 SMNVEV (reference sequence). Trimming stripped 2 bases from V and 2 bases from J, with 10 bases between. The CDR3 loop spans 15 amino acids. The data belong to a study of T cell repertoires in aging, cancer and after chemotherapy. The template was genomic DNA from peripheral blood, not RNA. TRB rearrangements spanning V, D and J were amplified using mixed TRB-A/B primers. One entry per CDR3 protein results from TCRdb running MiXCR on the multiplex PCR reads. The sample lists about 21,000 distinct CDR3 sequences, less than 45% occurring once.

V and J are TRBV27 and TRBJ1-5; D is unresolved. What was sequenced was blood. This sequence was found in a human donor with a solid tumor. The CDR3 DNA is TGTGCCAGCAGTTTAACGAGGGCGGGCAATCAGCCCCAGCATTTT. Translating gives CASSLTRAGNQPQHF.